These T cell receptor beta chains were read from a single sample in a study of cytomegalovirus exposure and HLA in healthy donors. Profiling relied on immunoSEQ multiplex PCR, and the TCRdb table lists in-frame clones only, not all of them. The profile shows over 150,000 clones, over 75% of them singletons. Sequencing was performed on PBMCs. The source is a girl less than two years old in good health and CMV-seronegative. Both conserved end residues are part of each CDR3. D genes are given only for firm matches. The size of a clone is reported for some rows only, either as once, few or many, or as a class for expanded clones.

abundance: -; d_gene: -; len: 16; v_gene: TRBV7-3; j_gene: TRBJ2-3; CDR3nt: TGTGCCAGCAGCTGGGGAGCCGGAAGGCTGGCAGATACGCAGTATTTT; CDR3aa: CASSWGAGRLADTQYF
abundance: few; d_gene: TRBD2; len: 19; v_gene: TRBV10-1; j_gene: TRBJ2-2; CDR3nt: TGCGCCAGCAGGAAGCTACACCAACTAGCGGGCCCGAACACCGGGGAGCTGTTTTTT; CDR3aa: CASRKLHQLAGPNTGELFF
abundance: once; d_gene: -; len: 15; v_gene: TRBV10-2; j_gene: TRBJ2-7; CDR3nt: TGCGCCAGCAGTATTTTAGCGGCGAGCTCCTACGAGCAGTACTTC; CDR3aa: CASSILAASSYEQYF
abundance: -; d_gene: -; len: 13; v_gene: TRBV18; j_gene: TRBJ1-2; CDR3nt: TGTGCCAGCTCTCCCGACAGGTTTCAACGCTACACCTTC; CDR3aa: CASSPDRFQRYTF
abundance: -; d_gene: -; len: 12; v_gene: TRBV5-5; j_gene: TRBJ2-7; CDR3nt: TGTGCCAGCAGCTGGACAGTGAGCGAGCAGTACTTC; CDR3aa: CASSWTVSEQYF
abundance: -; d_gene: TRBD1; len: 14; v_gene: TRBV7-9; j_gene: TRBJ1-2; CDR3nt: TGTGCCAGCAGCTTGACAGGGCTCCCATATGGCTACACCTTC; CDR3aa: CASSLTGLPYGYTF
abundance: -; d_gene: TRBD2; len: 15; v_gene: TRBV6-5; j_gene: TRBJ2-7; CDR3nt: TGTGCCAGCAGTTACTCGTCTAGCGGGGCCTACGAGCAGTACTTC; CDR3aa: CASSYSSSGAYEQYF
abundance: -; d_gene: -; len: 15; v_gene: TRBV18; j_gene: TRBJ2-1; CDR3nt: TGTGCCAGCTCACCCGAGGGAAGACGCTACAATGAGCAGTTCTTC; CDR3aa: CASSPEGRRYNEQFF
abundance: -; d_gene: TRBD2; len: 15; v_gene: TRBV29-1; j_gene: TRBJ2-7; CDR3nt: TGCAGCGTTGCCCCGACTAGCGGGCTCACCTACGAGCAGTACTTC; CDR3aa: CSVAPTSGLTYEQYF
abundance: -; d_gene: -; len: 13; v_gene: TRBV5-1; j_gene: TRBJ1-2; CDR3nt: TGCGCCAGCAGCTCCTCGACAGACTATGGCTACACCTTC; CDR3aa: CASSSSTDYGYTF
abundance: -; d_gene: TRBD1; len: 13; v_gene: TRBV6-1; j_gene: TRBJ2-5; CDR3nt: TGTGCCACCGCTCAGGGGGTTAGGGAGACCCAGTACTTC; CDR3aa: CATAQGVRETQYF
abundance: -; d_gene: -; len: 15; v_gene: TRBV7-2; j_gene: TRBJ1-5; CDR3nt: TGTGCCAGCAGCTTAGAGGGGGGGCACAATCAGCCCCAGCATTTT; CDR3aa: CASSLEGGHNQPQHF
abundance: -; d_gene: TRBD1; len: 14; v_gene: TRBV10-3; j_gene: TRBJ2-3; CDR3nt: TGTGCCTCGACAGGGGACACTAGCACAGATACGCAGTATTTT; CDR3aa: CASTGDTSTDTQYF
abundance: few; d_gene: -; len: 15; v_gene: TRBV7-9; j_gene: TRBJ1-4; CDR3nt: TGTGCCAGCAGCCCGGGAGACTTTTTTAATGAAAAACTGTTTTTT; CDR3aa: CASSPGDFFNEKLFF
abundance: -; d_gene: -; len: 15; v_gene: TRBV11-2; j_gene: TRBJ1-2; CDR3nt: TGTGCCAGCAGCTCCGAACCCCACACGGGGTATGGCTACACCTTC; CDR3aa: CASSSEPHTGYGYTF
abundance: -; d_gene: -; len: 13; v_gene: TRBV4-1; j_gene: TRBJ1-5; CDR3nt: TGCGCCAGCAGCCAAGATGTGCGAGGGCCCCAGCATTTT; CDR3aa: CASSQDVRGPQHF
abundance: -; d_gene: -; len: 13; v_gene: TRBV16; j_gene: TRBJ2-1; CDR3nt: TGTGCCAGCAGCCTTGGAGTCAGCAATGAGCAGTTCTTC; CDR3aa: CASSLGVSNEQFF
abundance: -; d_gene: TRBD2; len: 17; v_gene: TRBV5-6; j_gene: TRBJ2-7; CDR3nt: TGTGCCAGCAGCTTCAGTGGGGCGGGGGGGGGCACCTACGAGCAGTACTTC; CDR3aa: CASSFSGAGGGTYEQYF
abundance: few; d_gene: -; len: 13; v_gene: TRBV6-1; j_gene: TRBJ1-5; CDR3nt: TGTGCCAGCTCCGGTACAGAACATCAGCCCCAGCATTTT; CDR3aa: CASSGTEHQPQHF
abundance: -; d_gene: -; len: 15; v_gene: TRBV6-6; j_gene: TRBJ1-5; CDR3nt: TGTGCCAGCAGTTACGGGAGACCGGCAAATCAGCCCCAGCATTTT; CDR3aa: CASSYGRPANQPQHF
abundance: -; d_gene: TRBD1; len: 14; v_gene: TRBV5-6; j_gene: TRBJ2-7; CDR3nt: TGTGCCAGCAGCTTAACAGGGGGCGCCTACGAGCAGTACTTC; CDR3aa: CASSLTGGAYEQYF
abundance: -; d_gene: -; len: 12; v_gene: TRBV30; j_gene: TRBJ2-5; CDR3nt: TGTGCCTGGAATTCAGGGTTGGAGACCCAGTACTTC; CDR3aa: CAWNSGLETQYF
abundance: -; d_gene: TRBD2; len: 20; v_gene: TRBV5-4; j_gene: TRBJ2-6; CDR3nt: TGTGCCAGCAGCCCGGGGACTAGCGGGGGTAGGGGGTTTGGGGCCAACGTCCTGACTTTC; CDR3aa: CASSPGTSGGRGFGANVLTF
abundance: -; d_gene: -; len: 15; v_gene: TRBV6-1; j_gene: TRBJ2-5; CDR3nt: TGTGCCAGCAGTGAAGGGGCGGCGGCGGGTGAGACCCAGTACTTC; CDR3aa: CASSEGAAAGETQYF
abundance: -; d_gene: -; len: 14; v_gene: TRBV2; j_gene: TRBJ2-2; CDR3nt: TGTGCCAGCAGTGAAGCGAATAGCGGCGGGGAGCTGTTTTTT; CDR3aa: CASSEANSGGELFF
abundance: -; d_gene: -; len: 14; v_gene: TRBV9; j_gene: TRBJ2-3; CDR3nt: TGTGCCAGCAGTGTAGAGACAGTGGCAGATACGCAGTATTTT; CDR3aa: CASSVETVADTQYF
abundance: -; d_gene: -; len: 14; v_gene: TRBV12-5; j_gene: TRBJ2-2; CDR3nt: TGTGCTAGTGGTTTGCGGCTGGACTCCGGGGAGCTGTTTTTT; CDR3aa: CASGLRLDSGELFF
abundance: -; d_gene: TRBD1; len: 20; v_gene: TRBV29-1; j_gene: TRBJ2-1; CDR3nt: TGCAGCGTGTTTACCAGGTCCGGGACAGGGGGCCCGAGGTCCTACAATGAGCAGTTCTTC; CDR3aa: CSVFTRSGTGGPRSYNEQFF
abundance: once; d_gene: -; len: 12; v_gene: TRBV30; j_gene: TRBJ2-7; CDR3nt: TGTGCCTGGAGTGCCCAGGGCCGGGAGCAGTACTTC; CDR3aa: CAWSAQGREQYF
abundance: -; d_gene: TRBD2; len: 15; v_gene: TRBV9; j_gene: TRBJ2-5; CDR3nt: TGTGCCAGCACCCGGACTAGTGGCTCACAAGAGACCCAGTACTTC; CDR3aa: CASTRTSGSQETQYF
abundance: -; d_gene: -; len: 13; v_gene: TRBV27; j_gene: TRBJ2-3; CDR3nt: TGTGCCAGCAGTCCCCAGGGGGGAAGGACGCAGTATTTT; CDR3aa: CASSPQGGRTQYF
abundance: once; d_gene: -; len: 14; v_gene: TRBV5-1; j_gene: TRBJ2-7; CDR3nt: TGCGCCAGCAGCGATCGACCCGACTACTACGAGCAGTACTTC; CDR3aa: CASSDRPDYYEQYF
abundance: -; d_gene: -; len: 11; v_gene: TRBV20-1; j_gene: TRBJ2-7; CDR3nt: TGCAGTGCTAGAGCCGCCTACGAGCAGTACTTC; CDR3aa: CSARAAYEQYF
abundance: -; d_gene: TRBD2; len: 15; v_gene: TRBV4-2; j_gene: TRBJ2-3; CDR3nt: TGTGCCAGCAGCCACGGACTAGCAGCCACAGATACGCAGTATTTT; CDR3aa: CASSHGLAATDTQYF
abundance: -; d_gene: -; len: 14; v_gene: TRBV5-1; j_gene: TRBJ2-3; CDR3nt: TGCGCCAGCAGCTCGACTGGGGGAGGTGATACGCAGTATTTT; CDR3aa: CASSSTGGGDTQYF
abundance: once; d_gene: TRBD1; len: 14; v_gene: TRBV2; j_gene: TRBJ1-6; CDR3nt: TGTGCCAGCAGGGACTCAGGGGGAGGTTCACCCCTCCACTTT; CDR3aa: CASRDSGGGSPLHF
abundance: -; d_gene: -; len: 13; v_gene: TRBV6-1; j_gene: TRBJ1-6; CDR3nt: TGTGCCAGCAGTGGACTTCGGGATTCACCCCTCCACTTT; CDR3aa: CASSGLRDSPLHF
abundance: once; d_gene: TRBD2; len: 16; v_gene: TRBV15; j_gene: TRBJ2-5; CDR3nt: TGTGCCACCAGCAGAGAAACCCTACTAGCGGGGGAGACCCAGTACTTC; CDR3aa: CATSRETLLAGETQYF
abundance: -; d_gene: -; len: 13; v_gene: TRBV4-2; j_gene: TRBJ2-3; CDR3nt: TGTGCCAGCAGCCGAAGGGGAACAGATACGCAGTATTTT; CDR3aa: CASSRRGTDTQYF